The next 8 T cell receptor beta chains were all read from a single sample in a study of T-cell memory formation after mild COVID-19. MiXCR, run by TCRdb on the 5' RACE reads, gives a single entry per CDR3 protein. The sample includes approximately 260,000 distinct CDR3 sequences, about a sixth of them seen just once. Sequenced input: PBMCs or a T cell subset sorted from them (not recorded which). The receptor set was obtained from a man younger than 30 who had mild COVID-19 (a few samples of this study predate the infection). Cell type and time point are not known.

On this clonotype: A read error may account for a junction end that differs from germline. The chain recombines TRBV7-2 with TRBJ1-2, with 7 bases that match TRBD1. CDR3 length: 16 residues. Per germline, CDR1 SGHTA and CDR2 FQGNSA. The CDR3 sequence is CASSRQGDLPNCGYTF. The CDR3 region has the DNA TGTGCCAGCAGCCGACAGGGCGATCTCCCTAACTGTGGCTACACCTTC.

This clonotype was seen a handful of times. The rearrangement links TRBV15 to TRBJ2-3, with a tentative D call TRBD1 (6 bases). CDR1 and CDR2 (germline): LNHNV, YYDKDF (reference sequence). Trimming took 4 bases from V and 2 from J, leaving 16 bases between them. The CDR3 has 16 amino acids. The CDR3 protein is CATSTAPGHYTDTQYF. Written as DNA, the CDR3 is TGTGCCACCAGCACGGCGCCGGGACACTACACAGATACGCAGTATTTT. The full variable domain, rest sourced from reference TRBV15 and TRBJ2-3, is DAMVIQNPRYQVTQFGKPVTLSCSQTLNHNVMYWYQQKSSQAPKLLFHYYDKDFNNEADTPDNFQSRRPNTSFCFLDIRSPGLGDTAMYLCATSTAPGHYTDTQYFGPGTRLTVL.

The chain is built from TRBV12-3 or TRBV12-4 and TRBJ1-3, with 11 bases fitting TRBD1. The V gene end was trimmed by 8 bases and the J gene end by 8 bases; junction bases not matched to a gene: 8. CDR3 length: 14 residues. CDR3 sequence (DNA): TGTGCCAGCGAACCTGGACAGGGGGCTTACACCATATATTTT. Translated, it gives CASEPGQGAYTIYF.

This clonotype occurred a few times. This sequence joins TRBV7-2 and TRBJ2-3, with 9 bases matching TRBD2. The CDR3 has 17 residues. CDR1 is SGHTA and CDR2 is FQGNSA in the germline V gene. V gave up 5 bases and J gave up 8 bases; unmatched junction bases: 17. As DNA, the CDR3 is TGTGCCAGCAGCCCCCGGGGTTTGCGGGGGGGCGGAAGTACGCAGTATTTT. This translates into CASSPRGLRGGGSTQYF.

This clonotype was seen a handful of times. The J gene is TRBJ1-4, the V gene TRBV4-3; 7 bases match TRBD1. CDR1 and CDR2 (germline): LGHNA, YSLEER. This CDR3 has 15 amino acids. The trim removed 4 bases at V and 7 bases at J, leaving 9 bases unmatched. The CDR3 region is CASSPGGGQGEKLFF. The CDR3 DNA reads TGCGCCAGCAGCCCAGGGGGGGGGCAGGGTGAAAAACTGTTTTTT.

This clonotype occurred a few times. The chain recombines TRBV6-6 with TRBJ2-5, with no clear D. The CDR3 spans 15 residues. Trimming left V 6 bases short and J 1 base short, with 15 bases between. CDR1 MNHNY and CDR2 SVGAGI come from the germline V gene (reference sequence). The CDR3 spells CASRLKLTSQETQYF. In DNA, the CDR3 is TGTGCCAGCAGACTTAAGTTGACGTCCCAAGAGACCCAGTACTTC.

This clonotype occurred a few times. The chain's CDR3 is CATSGRGRGQKRTGELFF. The CDR3 bases are TGTGCCACCAGCGGACGAGGCAGGGGGCAGAAAAGGACCGGGGAGCTGTTTTTT. The chain carries TRBV15 and TRBJ2-2; TRBD1 agrees at 8 bases. The CDR3 extends over 18 amino acids. With V trimmed by 5 bases and J by 5 bases, 16 bases remained unmatched. Per germline, CDR1 LNHNV and CDR2 YYDKDF (reference sequence). Looking up the rest from reference TRBV15 and TRBJ2-2 gives the full variable domain: DAMVIQNPRYQVTQFGKPVTLSCSQTLNHNVMYWYQQKSSQAPKLLFHYYDKDFNNEADTPDNFQSRRPNTSFCFLDIRSPGLGDTAMYLCATSGRGRGQKRTGELFFGEGSRLTVL.

The rearrangement uses TRBV4-2 and TRBJ1-2; 10 bases map to TRBD1. The V and J ends lost 3 bases and 0 bases, in that order; junction bases with no gene match: 7. CDR1 and CDR2 from the germline V gene are LGHNA and YNFKEQ. The CDR3 spans 17 residues. This chain's CDR3 is CASSQPTGTGANYGYTF. DNA of the CDR3: TGTGCCAGCAGCCAGCCAACCGGGACAGGGGCTAACTATGGCTACACCTTC.